This passage covers 5 T cell receptor beta chains from one sample sequenced in a study of blood T cell repertoires in COVID-19. Profiling relied on immunoSEQ multiplex PCR, and the TCRdb table lists in-frame clones only, not all of them. The data hold about 190,000 clones, with approximately 88% observed a single time. The sample consisted of PBMCs or T cells enriched from blood (not recorded which). These receptors originate from a young woman who had recovered from COVID-19.

The rearrangement joins TRBV30 to TRBJ1-1; no firm D call. The germline V gene encodes CDR1 GTSNPN and CDR2 SVGIG (reference sequence). The V gene lost 0 bases and the J gene lost 5 bases, with 7 bases spanning the gap. The CDR3 extends over 12 amino acids. The CDR3 DNA reads as TGTGCCTGGAGTGTTACGGGGACTGAAGCTTTCTTT. Its translation is CAWSVTGTEAFF.

The genes are TRBV21-1 and TRBJ1-5; the table assigns TRBD1, which was not confirmed against the DNA. TRBV21-1 is a recognized pseudogene. The CDR3 is 17 amino acids. The chain's CDR3 is CASSTAKGTEANQPQHF. For the CDR3, the DNA is TGTGCCAGCAGCACCGCTAAGGGGACAGAAGCTAATCAGCCCCAGCATTTT.

J is TRBJ2-1 and V is TRBV5-1; TRBD2 aligns across 9 bases. Germline CDR1 and CDR2: SGHRS and YFSETQ. The J segment lost 8 bases and the V segment lost 0 bases, leaving 9 bases of the junction unmatched. CDR3 length equals 16 residues. The CDR3 sequence: CASSLAGVAGVDEQFF. DNA for the CDR3: TGCGCCAGCAGCTTGGCTGGGGTAGCGGGAGTCGATGAGCAGTTCTTC.

This sequence joins TRBV19 and TRBJ1-2; TRBD1 matches at 8 bases. CDR1 is LNHDA and CDR2 is SQIVND in the germline V gene (reference sequence). The junction had 14 bases not matched to a gene; V was cut back by 9 bases and J by 5 bases. The CDR3 sequence is 15 residues long. The CDR3 DNA sequence: TGTGCCAGCGTTTTTCGACAGGGGTCATTTTATGGCTACACCTTC. This codes for CASVFRQGSFYGYTF.

The chain joins TRBV19 to TRBJ1-2, with a possible D match to TRBD1 (6 bases). The CDR3 covers 13 residues. The V gene's germline CDR1 is LNHDA and CDR2 SQIVND (reference sequence). Trimming pared 3 bases from V and 5 bases from J, leaving 10 bases between. The CDR3 sequence is CASSMGGQYGYTF. The DNA for the CDR3 is TGTGCCAGTAGTATGGGCGGACAGTATGGCTACACCTTC. Based on the CDR3 plus reference TRBV19 and TRBJ1-2, the full variable domain is DGGITQSPKYLFRKEGQNVTLSCEQNLNHDAMYWYRQDPGQGLRLIYYSQIVNDFQKGDIAEGYSVSREKKESFPLTVTSAQKNPTAFYLCASSMGGQYGYTFGSGTRLTVV.